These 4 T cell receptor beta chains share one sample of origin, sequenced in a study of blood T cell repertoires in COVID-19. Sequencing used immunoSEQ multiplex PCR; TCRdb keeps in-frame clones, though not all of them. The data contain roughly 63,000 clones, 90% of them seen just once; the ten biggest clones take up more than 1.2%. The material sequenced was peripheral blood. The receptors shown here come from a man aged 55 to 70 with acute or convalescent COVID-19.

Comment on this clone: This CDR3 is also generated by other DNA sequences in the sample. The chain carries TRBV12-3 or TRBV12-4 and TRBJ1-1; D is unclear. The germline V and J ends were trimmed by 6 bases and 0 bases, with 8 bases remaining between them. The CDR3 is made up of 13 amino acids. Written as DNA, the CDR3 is TGTGCCAGCAGGACCGGGATGAACACTGAAGCTTTCTTT. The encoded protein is CASRTGMNTEAFF.

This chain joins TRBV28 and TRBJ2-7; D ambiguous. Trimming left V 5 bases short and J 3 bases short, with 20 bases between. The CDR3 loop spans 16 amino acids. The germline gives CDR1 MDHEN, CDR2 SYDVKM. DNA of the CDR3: TGTGCCAGCAGTCGAACGGAGAACCCCCCCGTCTACGAGCAGTACTTC. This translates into CASSRTENPPVYEQYF.

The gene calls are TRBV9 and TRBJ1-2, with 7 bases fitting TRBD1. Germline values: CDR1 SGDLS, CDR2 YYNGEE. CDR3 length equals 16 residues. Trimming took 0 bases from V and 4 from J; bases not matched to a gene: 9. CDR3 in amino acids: CASSVATGVSSYGYTF. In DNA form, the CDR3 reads TGTGCCAGCAGCGTAGCTACAGGGGTATCCTCCTATGGCTACACCTTC. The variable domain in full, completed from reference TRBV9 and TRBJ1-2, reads DSGVTQTPKHLITATGQRVTLRCSPRSGDLSVYWYQQSLDQGLQFLIQYYNGEERAKGNILERFSAQQFPDLHSELNLSSLELGDSALYFCASSVATGVSSYGYTFGSGTRLTVV.

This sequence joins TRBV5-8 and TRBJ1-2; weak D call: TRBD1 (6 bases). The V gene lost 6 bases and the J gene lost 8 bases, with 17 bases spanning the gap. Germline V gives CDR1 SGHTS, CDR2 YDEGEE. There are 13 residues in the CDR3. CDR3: CASTSTGRGGYTF. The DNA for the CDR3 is TGTGCCAGCACCAGCACAGGGCGCGGAGGCTACACCTTC.